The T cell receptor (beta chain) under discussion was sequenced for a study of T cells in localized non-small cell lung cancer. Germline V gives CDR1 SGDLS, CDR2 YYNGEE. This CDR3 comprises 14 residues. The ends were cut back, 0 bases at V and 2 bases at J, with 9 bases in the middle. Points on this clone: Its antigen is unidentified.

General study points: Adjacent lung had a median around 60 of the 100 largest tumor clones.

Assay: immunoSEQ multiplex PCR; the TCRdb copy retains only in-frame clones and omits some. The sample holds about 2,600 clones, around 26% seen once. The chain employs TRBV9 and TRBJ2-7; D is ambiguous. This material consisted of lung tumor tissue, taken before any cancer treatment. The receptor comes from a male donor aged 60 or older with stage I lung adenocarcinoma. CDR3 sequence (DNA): TGTGCCAGCAGCGTAGGGAACAGCCCCTACGAGCAGTACTTC. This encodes CASSVGNSPYEQYF.